This entry features one T cell receptor (beta chain) sequence. Its antigen remains unknown. The data belong to a study of PD-1 blockade in mismatch repair-deficient tumors. Overall study: Patients had 12 mismatch repair-deficient cancer types and were previously treated and progressing.

The data were produced by immunoSEQ multiplex PCR, yet TCRdb's version contains in-frame clones alone and is incomplete. The sample shows around 51,000 clones, over 75% of them seen only once. General study findings and limits: After pembrolizumab, tumor-resident clones rose rapidly, then generally contracted before radiologic responses.

V gave up 6 bases and J gave up 4 bases; unmatched junction bases: 3. Per germline, CDR1 MDHEN and CDR2 SYDVKM. The CDR3 is 13 residues long. TCRs were sequenced from a few patients responding to pembrolizumab. Sequenced material: peripheral blood, taken about 20 weeks after starting pembrolizumab. The TCR comes from an adult with mismatch repair-deficient cancer. This chain uses TRBV28 with TRBJ2-7; 10 nucleotides match TRBD1. The CDR3 sequence: CASSPGQGYEQYF. CDR3 nucleotides: TGTGCCAGCAGCCCGGGACAGGGGTACGAGCAGTACTTC.